This is a list of T cell receptor beta chains from one sample in a study of blood T cell repertoires in COVID-19. Method: immunoSEQ multiplex PCR; TCRdb's copy keeps in-frame clones and lacks some. Of around 150,000 clones listed, roughly four fifths are singletons. Input material: peripheral blood. The receptor set was obtained from an elderly woman with acute or convalescent COVID-19. Each CDR3 is given with its conserved first and last residue. The D gene is left open where the match is weak. Size is omitted from some rows. Given values are once, few, many or a class for expanded clones.

j_gene: TRBJ2-3
v_gene: TRBV27
d_gene: -
abundance: few
CDR3nt: TGTGCCAGCAGTCCAGGGTCCCCTAGCACAGATACGCAGTATTTT
CDR3aa: CASSPGSPSTDTQYF

j_gene: TRBJ2-2
v_gene: TRBV27
d_gene: TRBD2
abundance: -
CDR3nt: TGTGCCAGCAGTCCACTAGCGGTGAACACCGGGGAGCTGTTTTTT
CDR3aa: CASSPLAVNTGELFF

j_gene: TRBJ1-4
v_gene: TRBV9
d_gene: TRBD1
abundance: -
CDR3nt: TGTGCCAGCAGCGTAGGTGCGGGACAGACTAATGAAAAACTGTTTTTT
CDR3aa: CASSVGAGQTNEKLFF

j_gene: TRBJ1-6
v_gene: TRBV27
d_gene: -
abundance: -
CDR3nt: TGTGCCAGCAGTTTAAACCCGGGGCCCCTCCACTTT
CDR3aa: CASSLNPGPLHF

j_gene: TRBJ1-3
v_gene: TRBV28
d_gene: -
abundance: -
CDR3nt: TGTGCCAGCAGACAATCAGGAAACACCATATATTTT
CDR3aa: CASRQSGNTIYF

j_gene: TRBJ2-1
v_gene: TRBV6-6
d_gene: TRBD2
abundance: -
CDR3nt: TGTGCCAGCCACTCAGCGGGAGGATTTAATGAGCAGTTCTTC
CDR3aa: CASHSAGGFNEQFF

j_gene: TRBJ2-7
v_gene: TRBV29-1
d_gene: TRBD1
abundance: -
CDR3nt: TGCAGCGTTGGACAGGGGATAGGGGAGCAGTACTTC
CDR3aa: CSVGQGIGEQYF

j_gene: TRBJ2-1
v_gene: TRBV29-1
d_gene: TRBD2
abundance: -
CDR3nt: TGCAGCGCCTGGACTAGCCTCGACAATGAGCAGTTCTTC
CDR3aa: CSAWTSLDNEQFF

j_gene: TRBJ1-1
v_gene: TRBV5-1
d_gene: -
abundance: -
CDR3nt: TGCGCCAGCAGCTTGACAGTGAACACTGAAGCTTTCTTT
CDR3aa: CASSLTVNTEAFF

j_gene: TRBJ2-1
v_gene: TRBV28
d_gene: TRBD2
abundance: few
CDR3nt: TGTGCCAGTCAGCGGGGGCCAATACACAATGAGCAGTTCTTC
CDR3aa: CASQRGPIHNEQFF

j_gene: TRBJ2-5
v_gene: TRBV11-3
d_gene: TRBD1
abundance: -
CDR3nt: TGTGCCAGCAGCTCGACAGGGGGCGCGGAGACCCAGTACTTC
CDR3aa: CASSSTGGAETQYF

j_gene: TRBJ1-3
v_gene: TRBV7-3
d_gene: TRBD1
abundance: -
CDR3nt: TGTGCCAGCAGCAGCCAGGGACAGGGAGACACCATATATTTT
CDR3aa: CASSSQGQGDTIYF

j_gene: TRBJ2-5
v_gene: TRBV29-1
d_gene: -
abundance: -
CDR3nt: TGCAGCGTGATACAGGGACAAGAGACCCAGTACTTC
CDR3aa: CSVIQGQETQYF

j_gene: TRBJ2-4
v_gene: TRBV5-1
d_gene: TRBD2
abundance: once
CDR3nt: TGCGCCAGCAGCTTCGGTCTAGCGGGGCGCAAAAACATTCAGTACTTC
CDR3aa: CASSFGLAGRKNIQYF

j_gene: TRBJ2-2
v_gene: TRBV2
d_gene: -
abundance: -
CDR3nt: TGTGCCAGCAGCGCCTCCTCAGGGAACACCGGGGAGCTGTTTTTT
CDR3aa: CASSASSGNTGELFF

j_gene: TRBJ1-5
v_gene: TRBV20-1
d_gene: -
abundance: once
CDR3nt: TGCAGTGCTAGTCCGACAGTTAGCAATCAGCCCCAGCATTTT
CDR3aa: CSASPTVSNQPQHF

j_gene: TRBJ1-2
v_gene: TRBV29-1
d_gene: -
abundance: -
CDR3nt: TGCAGCGTTGAAGATATCAGGAGCTACACCTTC
CDR3aa: CSVEDIRSYTF

j_gene: TRBJ1-4
v_gene: TRBV11-2
d_gene: -
abundance: -
CDR3nt: TGTGCCAGCAGCTTAGGTCCCAGGGAAAATGAAAAACTGTTTTTT
CDR3aa: CASSLGPRENEKLFF

j_gene: TRBJ2-1
v_gene: TRBV21-1
d_gene: -
abundance: -
CDR3nt: TGTGCCAGCAGCAAAGAGAAGGCTAGCGGGGTCGATGAGCAGTTCTTC
CDR3aa: CASSKEKASGVDEQFF

j_gene: TRBJ1-5
v_gene: TRBV28
d_gene: -
abundance: -
CDR3nt: TGTGCCAGCAGTTTACGGGATCAGCCCCAGCATTTT
CDR3aa: CASSLRDQPQHF

j_gene: TRBJ2-7
v_gene: TRBV10-3
d_gene: -
abundance: -
CDR3nt: TGTGCCATCAGTAACAGGGATTTCCACGAGCAGTACTTC
CDR3aa: CAISNRDFHEQYF

j_gene: TRBJ1-2
v_gene: TRBV29-1
d_gene: -
abundance: -
CDR3nt: TGCAGCGTTGGAGGGAACCACTATGGCTACACCTTC
CDR3aa: CSVGGNHYGYTF

j_gene: TRBJ1-1
v_gene: TRBV11-3
d_gene: -
abundance: -
CDR3nt: TGTGCCAGCAGCCCAGATGGACAGTCTGAAGCTTTCTTT
CDR3aa: CASSPDGQSEAFF

j_gene: TRBJ1-1
v_gene: TRBV7-2
d_gene: -
abundance: -
CDR3nt: TGTGCCAGCAGCTTAGATTCCCGGACTGAAGCTTTCTTT
CDR3aa: CASSLDSRTEAFF

j_gene: TRBJ2-5
v_gene: TRBV4-2
d_gene: TRBD2
abundance: -
CDR3nt: TGTGCCAGCAGCCTCGGGACTACGCTCCAAGAGACCCAGTACTTC
CDR3aa: CASSLGTTLQETQYF

j_gene: TRBJ1-1
v_gene: TRBV18
d_gene: TRBD1
abundance: -
CDR3nt: TGTGCCAGCAGAGACAGGGGCTCGGTGAACACTGAAGCTTTCTTT
CDR3aa: CASRDRGSVNTEAFF

j_gene: TRBJ1-1
v_gene: TRBV7-2
d_gene: -
abundance: once
CDR3nt: TGTGCCAGCAGCTTAGGGCGGGCCACCGGGAAGGCTTTCTTT
CDR3aa: CASSLGRATGKAFF

j_gene: TRBJ2-7
v_gene: TRBV5-4
d_gene: -
abundance: once
CDR3nt: TGTGCCGGCAGCCTAGTGGGGGCTGAGAGCGAGCAGTACTTC
CDR3aa: CAGSLVGAESEQYF

j_gene: TRBJ1-1
v_gene: TRBV7-2
d_gene: -
abundance: -
CDR3nt: TGTGCCAGCAAACTAGCCGGGACGGAGAACACTGAAGCTTTCTTT
CDR3aa: CASKLAGTENTEAFF

j_gene: TRBJ2-5
v_gene: TRBV7-6
d_gene: TRBD2
abundance: -
CDR3nt: TGTGCCAGCAGCTTAATGACTAGCGAGACCCAGTACTTC
CDR3aa: CASSLMTSETQYF

j_gene: TRBJ2-2
v_gene: TRBV28
d_gene: TRBD2
abundance: -
CDR3nt: TGTGCCAGCAGTTCCGCGGGAGGGCGTATCACCGGGGAGCTGTTTTTT
CDR3aa: CASSSAGGRITGELFF

j_gene: TRBJ1-1
v_gene: TRBV14
d_gene: -
abundance: once
CDR3nt: TGTGCCAGCAGCCAAGTAGCGGGTAGCACTGAAGCTTTCTTT
CDR3aa: CASSQVAGSTEAFF

j_gene: TRBJ2-5
v_gene: TRBV7-2
d_gene: -
abundance: -
CDR3nt: TGTGCCAGCAGCTTAGCGCGCGCCTCGGGGGAGACCCAGTACTTC
CDR3aa: CASSLARASGETQYF

j_gene: TRBJ2-3
v_gene: TRBV11-2
d_gene: -
abundance: -
CDR3nt: TGTGCCAGCAGCTTAACGGCCGCCGGGGTAGGCACAGATACGCAGTATTTT
CDR3aa: CASSLTAAGVGTDTQYF

j_gene: TRBJ1-1
v_gene: TRBV9
d_gene: TRBD1
abundance: -
CDR3nt: TGTGCCAGCAGCGGGGGACAGGGATACACTGAAGCTTTCTTT
CDR3aa: CASSGGQGYTEAFF

j_gene: TRBJ2-2
v_gene: TRBV6-6
d_gene: TRBD1
abundance: -
CDR3nt: TGTGCCAGCATCTTAAGGACAGGGGCGAACACCGGGGAGCTGTTTTTT
CDR3aa: CASILRTGANTGELFF

j_gene: TRBJ2-7
v_gene: TRBV18
d_gene: -
abundance: once
CDR3nt: TGTGCCAGCTCACCTGGGACTTCTGAGCAGTACTTC
CDR3aa: CASSPGTSEQYF

j_gene: TRBJ2-7
v_gene: TRBV18
d_gene: TRBD1
abundance: -
CDR3nt: TGTGCCAGCTCACCAAACAGGGGGCGATCCTCCTACGAGCAGTACTTC
CDR3aa: CASSPNRGRSSYEQYF

j_gene: TRBJ2-3
v_gene: TRBV18
d_gene: -
abundance: -
CDR3nt: TGTGCCAGCTCACCACTGGGGCCGCCAAGCACAGATACGCAGTATTTT
CDR3aa: CASSPLGPPSTDTQYF

j_gene: TRBJ2-7
v_gene: TRBV6-5
d_gene: TRBD1
abundance: -
CDR3nt: TGTGCCAGCAGAGACAGGGGGCGAGCAGTATACGAGCAGTACTTC
CDR3aa: CASRDRGRAVYEQYF

j_gene: TRBJ2-7
v_gene: TRBV11-2
d_gene: -
abundance: once
CDR3nt: TGTGCCAGCAGTTATCCCTCCTCCTACGAGCAGTACTTC
CDR3aa: CASSYPSSYEQYF

j_gene: TRBJ1-1
v_gene: TRBV5-1
d_gene: TRBD1
abundance: -
CDR3nt: TGCGCCAGCAGCAGGGGACAGGGGGCCGGAGCTTTCTTT
CDR3aa: CASSRGQGAGAFF

j_gene: TRBJ1-2
v_gene: TRBV7-2
d_gene: TRBD1
abundance: once
CDR3nt: TGTGCCAGCAGCTTCCAGGGACAGGGTCGAGGAGGCTACACCTTC
CDR3aa: CASSFQGQGRGGYTF

j_gene: TRBJ2-7
v_gene: TRBV30
d_gene: TRBD2
abundance: few
CDR3nt: TGTGCCTGGAGTGTACTAGCGGGGGAATACGAGCAGTACTTC
CDR3aa: CAWSVLAGEYEQYF

j_gene: TRBJ1-1
v_gene: TRBV5-4
d_gene: -
abundance: -
CDR3nt: TGTGCCAGCAGCCTCCCGGGGAGAGGGAACACTGAAGCTTTCTTT
CDR3aa: CASSLPGRGNTEAFF

j_gene: TRBJ2-1
v_gene: TRBV5-1
d_gene: -
abundance: -
CDR3nt: TGCGCCAGCAGCTTGGGAGGAGCCCCTCGAAATGAGCAGTTCTTC
CDR3aa: CASSLGGAPRNEQFF

j_gene: TRBJ1-4
v_gene: TRBV7-9
d_gene: -
abundance: -
CDR3nt: TGTGCCAGCAGCTTAGGGAACAGCAATCCGAATGAAAAACTGTTTTTT
CDR3aa: CASSLGNSNPNEKLFF

j_gene: TRBJ2-3
v_gene: TRBV9
d_gene: TRBD2
abundance: -
CDR3nt: TGTGCCAGCAGCGTCTATGGGACTAGAACCACAGATACGCAGTATTTT
CDR3aa: CASSVYGTRTTDTQYF

j_gene: TRBJ2-5
v_gene: TRBV27
d_gene: TRBD1
abundance: -
CDR3nt: TGTGCCAGCGGACGGACAGGTGTTCAAGAGACCCAGTACTTC
CDR3aa: CASGRTGVQETQYF

j_gene: TRBJ2-2
v_gene: TRBV6-5
d_gene: TRBD2
abundance: -
CDR3nt: TGTGCCAGCACTCCGGGACTAGCGGGAACCGGGGAGCTGTTTTTT
CDR3aa: CASTPGLAGTGELFF

j_gene: TRBJ2-2
v_gene: TRBV5-4
d_gene: -
abundance: -
CDR3nt: TGTGCCAGCAGCTCGGGTGCGCGGGCGAACACCGGGGAGCTGTTTTTT
CDR3aa: CASSSGARANTGELFF

j_gene: TRBJ2-3
v_gene: TRBV9
d_gene: TRBD2
abundance: -
CDR3nt: TGTGCCAGCAGCCCGACGGGGACTAGCGGGGGGGGTACGCAGTATTTT
CDR3aa: CASSPTGTSGGGTQYF

j_gene: TRBJ1-6
v_gene: TRBV3-1/TRBV3-2
d_gene: -
abundance: -
CDR3nt: TGTGCCAGCCAGCATAGGGCAGGGGATTCACCCCTCCACTTT
CDR3aa: CASQHRAGDSPLHF

j_gene: TRBJ1-3
v_gene: TRBV5-4
d_gene: -
abundance: -
CDR3nt: TGTGCCAGCAGCTTGGGGCCTCGCCATGGAAACACCATATATTTT
CDR3aa: CASSLGPRHGNTIYF

j_gene: TRBJ1-4
v_gene: TRBV19
d_gene: -
abundance: -
CDR3nt: TGTGCCAGTAGTCCCCGCCGGGGGGCTCATCCATTTTTT
CDR3aa: CASSPRRGAHPFF

j_gene: TRBJ2-7
v_gene: TRBV7-8
d_gene: -
abundance: -
CDR3nt: TGTGCCAGCAGCTTAACGGACAATACATTATACGAGCAGTACTTC
CDR3aa: CASSLTDNTLYEQYF

j_gene: TRBJ1-5
v_gene: TRBV7-9
d_gene: TRBD1
abundance: -
CDR3nt: TGTGCCAGCGCCAGGGGGGGCGTGTTGAATCAGCCCCAGCATTTT
CDR3aa: CASARGGVLNQPQHF